Shown below are 30 T cell receptor beta chains from a single sample sequenced in a study of cytomegalovirus exposure and HLA in healthy donors. PCR used 60 Vbeta primers and 13 Jbeta primers. The repertoire was sequenced with immunoSEQ multiplex PCR; TCRdb's copy has only in-frame clones and lacks some. The profile covers around 220,000 clones, with approximately 68% appearing a single time and roughly 1.9% taken by the ten largest. Specimen: PBMCs. These TCRs come from a woman younger than 45 in good health and CMV-seronegative.

The chain links TRBV5-6 to TRBJ1-3; weak D call: TRBD1 (6 bases). Trimming took off 3 bases at V and 0 bases at J, with 7 bases between the two ends. Per the germline V gene, CDR1 is SGHDT and CDR2 is YYEEEE. The CDR3 loop spans 14 amino acids. The CDR3 nucleotides are TGTGCCAGCAGCTGGGGGCCCTCTGGAAACACCATATATTTT. Translated: CASSWGPSGNTIYF.

Turning to this clone: One end of the junction fails to match germline, which may point to a read error. The chain carries TRBV6-4 and TRBJ2-5, with 12 bases aligning to TRBD1. The CDR3 length is 15 residues. Germline CDR1 reads MRHNA; CDR2 reads SNTAGT. The CDR3 sequence: CASSAGTGGGETQHF. The CDR3 DNA reads TGTGCCAGCAGCGCCGGGACAGGGGGCGGAGAGACCCAGCACTTC.

The rearrangement uses TRBV7-3 and TRBJ2-1; D unclear. Trimming removed 1 base from V and 7 bases from J, with 8 bases in between. Germline CDR1 SGHTA, CDR2 FQGTGA. The CDR3 extends over 13 amino acids. The CDR3 DNA sequence: TGTGCCAGCAGCTTAATGGTAGCAAATGAGCAGTTCTTC. This sequence encodes CASSLMVANEQFF.

The V call is TRBV7-3, the J call TRBJ2-5, with D perhaps matching TRBD2 (5 bases). The ends were cut back, 5 bases at V and 5 bases at J, with 9 bases in the middle. CDR3 length: 12 residues. Germline V gives CDR1 SGHTA, CDR2 FQGTGA. DNA of the CDR3: TGTGCCAGCAGCCTCCGGGGTGAGACCCAGTACTTC. Amino acids: CASSLRGETQYF.

This clone has a handful of counts. The V call is TRBV30, the J call TRBJ2-7; TRBD1 agrees at 9 bases. The junction had 3 bases not matched to a gene; V was cut back by 0 bases and J by 6 bases. Germline assignment: CDR1 GTSNPN and CDR2 SVGIG (reference sequence). There are 13 residues in the CDR3. CDR3 DNA sequence: TGTGCCTGGAGTGTACAGGGGGCGTCCGAGCAGTACTTC. This codes for CAWSVQGASEQYF.

The CDR3 bases are TGTGCCAGCAGCTACACGGGAGTTTCCCCCTACGAGCAGTACTTC. Amino acids: CASSYTGVSPYEQYF. The chain is built from TRBV5-4 and TRBJ2-7; D might be TRBD2 (6 bases). The CDR3 length is 15 residues. Trimming took off 3 bases at V and 2 bases at J, with 15 bases between the two ends. Germline V CDR1 and CDR2: SGHNT, YYREEE (reference sequence).

A few counts support this clone. The chain links TRBV19 to TRBJ1-1; D is unclear. CDR1 is LNHDA and CDR2 is SQIVND in the germline V gene (reference sequence). The CDR3 runs 13 residues. V was pared by 1 base and J by 1 base, with 4 bases between. CDR3 amino acids: CASSIGQNTEAFF. DNA for the CDR3: TGTGCCAGTAGTATAGGACAGAACACTGAAGCTTTCTTT.

The rearrangement links TRBV10-3 to TRBJ1-1; 10 positions agree with TRBD1. Germline loops: CDR1 ENHRY, CDR2 SYGVKD. Trimming at V came to 11 bases and at J to 2 bases, leaving 5 bases not matched to a gene. This CDR3 is built from 13 residues. In nucleotides, the CDR3 is TGTGCCGTCGGACAGGGGGTAAACACTGAAGCTTTCTTT. Protein sequence: CAVGQGVNTEAFF.

V is TRBV29-1 and J is TRBJ2-5; 7 nucleotides match TRBD1. The V and J ends lost 5 bases and 1 base, in that order; junction bases with no gene match: 13. The CDR3 length is 16 residues. Germline V gene sequence: CDR1 SQVTM, CDR2 ANQGSEA. CDR3 region: CSVMAGGRGPQETQYF. The CDR3 DNA reads as TGCAGCGTTATGGCAGGGGGAAGGGGACCCCAAGAGACCCAGTACTTC.

The CDR3 here is CAWSPGVDEQFF. The CDR3 nucleotides read TGTGCCTGGAGCCCCGGGGTAGATGAGCAGTTCTTC. V and J are TRBV30 and TRBJ2-1, with D perhaps matching TRBD2 (5 bases). This CDR3 has 12 residues. CDR1 GTSNPN and CDR2 SVGIG come from the germline V gene (reference sequence). V dropped 3 bases and J dropped 8 bases, with 11 bases sitting between them.

The J gene is TRBJ2-7, the V gene TRBV7-8; D might be TRBD2 (5 bases). CDR1 and CDR2 from the germline V gene are SGHVS and FQNEAQ. This CDR3 region has 14 residues. Trimming stripped 5 bases from V and 0 bases from J, with 11 bases between. CDR3 sequence (DNA): TGTGCCAGCAGCCCCCTAAGCGGCTCCTACGAGCAGTACTTC. As protein: CASSPLSGSYEQYF.

V is TRBV9 and J is TRBJ2-7, with TRBD1 identical over 7 bases. The junction had 8 bases not matched to a gene; V was cut back by 0 bases and J by 2 bases. The germline CDR1 and CDR2 sequences are SGDLS and YYNGEE. The CDR3 contains 16 residues. The CDR3, as DNA: TGTGCCAGCAGCGTAGTCCCAGATGGACAGGCCTACGAGCAGTACTTC. Translated: CASSVVPDGQAYEQYF. The full variable domain, rest sourced from reference TRBV9 and TRBJ2-7, is DSGVTQTPKHLITATGQRVTLRCSPRSGDLSVYWYQQSLDQGLQFLIQYYNGEERAKGNILERFSAQQFPDLHSELNLSSLELGDSALYFCASSVVPDGQAYEQYFGPGTRLTVT.

The chain links TRBV5-8 to TRBJ1-2; D unresolved. The germline V and J ends were trimmed by 4 bases and 5 bases, with 15 bases remaining between them. The CDR3 is 14 amino acids. In germline, CDR1 is SGHTS, CDR2 YDEGEE. The CDR3 sequence: CASSPGIGRYGYTF. Written as DNA, the CDR3 is TGTGCCAGCAGCCCGGGAATTGGGCGATATGGCTACACCTTC.

This chain links TRBV11-2 with TRBJ2-7; TRBD1 is a possible D gene (7 bases). The V gene's germline CDR1 is SGHAT and CDR2 FQNNGV. The CDR3 has 15 amino acids. The ends were cut back, 0 bases at V and 8 bases at J, with 17 bases in the middle. CDR3 sequence: CASSLEAGQTTQQYF. The DNA of the CDR3 is TGTGCCAGCAGCTTAGAGGCGGGACAGACTACTCAGCAGTACTTC.

This clone occurred a few times. The chain is built from TRBV4-1 and TRBJ2-1; TRBD2 aligns across 7 bases. V dropped 4 bases and J dropped 5; count of bases not matched to a gene: 11. The germline CDR1 and CDR2 sequences are MGHRA and YSYEKL. The CDR3 has 16 amino acids. CDR3 region: CASSRGYTSADNEQFF. The CDR3, as DNA: TGCGCCAGCAGCCGTGGGTACACTAGCGCTGACAATGAGCAGTTCTTC.

J is TRBJ1-2 and V is TRBV29-1; no clear D. Germline CDR1 and CDR2: SQVTM and ANQGSEA. Trimming cost V 6 bases and J 4 bases, with 6 bases left between them. CDR3 length: 10 amino acids. The CDR3 coding sequence is TGCAGCGTGTTTAGCTATGGCTACACCTTC. Translation: CSVFSYGYTF.

The gene calls are TRBV11-3 and TRBJ1-3; 7 bases align to TRBD1. Germline V CDR1 and CDR2: SGHNT, YENEEA. The CDR3 runs to 14 residues. The trim removed 8 bases at V and 1 base at J, leaving 5 bases unmatched. The CDR3 sequence: CASGPGGSGNTIYF. CDR3 DNA sequence: TGTGCCAGCGGCCCAGGGGGGTCTGGAAACACCATATATTTT.

With regard to this clone: This sample includes further DNA sequences coding for the same CDR3. This chain links TRBV2 with TRBJ2-1, with TRBD2 identical over 9 bases. After removal of 5 bases from V and 7 bases from J, the junction contained 21 bases not matched to a gene. CDR3 length equals 19 residues. The V gene's germline CDR1 is SNHLY and CDR2 FYNNEI. CDR3 DNA sequence: TGTGCCAGCAGTTCGGGACTGGCGGGAGGGCCACTATACGAAAATGAGCAGTTCTTC. It codes for CASSSGLAGGPLYENEQFF.

The rearrangement links TRBV4-1 to TRBJ2-7, with TRBD2 matching over 7 bases. The ends lost 1 base at V and 0 bases at J; junction bases unmatched: 9. Looked up from germline, CDR1 is MGHRA and CDR2 is YSYEKL. The CDR3 has 17 residues. The CDR3: CASSQVPLLAYSYEQYF. DNA of the CDR3: TGCGCCAGCAGCCAAGTCCCCCTACTAGCGTACTCCTACGAGCAGTACTTC.

This clone was observed a handful of times. The rearrangement uses TRBV2 and TRBJ2-3; tentative D call: TRBD1 (5 bases). The CDR3 length is 12 residues. Trimming shortened V by 3 bases and J by 6 bases, and 7 bases separated the two germline ends. CDR1 and CDR2 (germline): SNHLY, FYNNEI. The CDR3 here is CASSDQGDTQYF. In DNA form, the CDR3 reads TGTGCCAGCAGTGACCAGGGTGATACGCAGTATTTT.

The chain combines TRBV6-5 with TRBJ2-2; TRBD2 aligns across 11 bases. CDR1 MNHEY and CDR2 SVGAGI come from the germline V gene. This CDR3 comprises 15 residues. The V segment lost 7 bases and the J segment 10 bases; nucleotides outside the gene matches: 11. This CDR3 is CASTPSGGPLAELFF. CDR3 nucleotides: TGTGCCAGCACTCCTAGCGGGGGGCCCCTCGCGGAGCTGTTTTTT.

The CDR3 sequence: CASGANSGSSYNEQFF. In nucleotides, the CDR3 is TGTGCCAGCGGCGCTAATAGCGGGAGCTCCTACAATGAGCAGTTCTTC. The rearrangement links TRBV4-2 to TRBJ2-1, with 9 bases fitting TRBD2. The ends lost 8 bases at V and 0 bases at J; junction bases unmatched: 8. Germline V CDR1 and CDR2: LGHNA, YNFKEQ. CDR3 length: 16 residues.

The sample holds a few counts of this clone. The rearrangement joins TRBV6-5 to TRBJ1-1; possible D gene TRBD1, 5 bases. CDR1 is MNHEY and CDR2 is SVGAGI in the germline V gene. Trimming shortened V by 0 bases and J by 3 bases, and 11 bases separated the two germline ends. CDR3 length equals 15 residues. The DNA of the CDR3 is TGTGCCAGCAGTTACTCGGGGGGGAGCGACACTGAAGCTTTCTTT. The encoded protein is CASSYSGGSDTEAFF.

The chain combines TRBV28 with TRBJ2-4, with a tentative D call TRBD1 (6 bases). CDR3 size: 15 residues. Germline V lookup: CDR1 MDHEN, CDR2 SYDVKM. V lost 4 bases and J 4 bases, leaving 14 bases between the germline ends. The CDR3 region is CASSSNRERKNIQYF. Here the CDR3 DNA reads TGTGCCAGCAGTTCCAACAGGGAGCGGAAAAACATTCAGTACTTC.

The V and J genes are TRBV7-6 and TRBJ1-1; D might be TRBD1 (6 bases). Trimming cost V 2 bases and J 0 bases, with 16 bases left between them. Germline lookup yields CDR1 SGHVS and CDR2 FNYEAQ. The CDR3 runs to 17 residues. The CDR3 reads CASSLIDKGVLNTEAFF. The CDR3 DNA follows: TGTGCCAGCAGCTTAATCGACAAGGGGGTATTGAACACTGAAGCTTTCTTT.

The rearrangement uses TRBV5-6 and TRBJ1-2, with 7 bases identical to TRBD1. This CDR3 region has 14 residues. Germline lookup yields CDR1 SGHDT and CDR2 YYEEEE. The junction had 2 bases not matched to a gene; V was cut back by 3 bases and J by 0 bases. CDR3 in DNA: TGTGCCAGCAGCTCTACAGGGGCTAACTATGGCTACACCTTC. Its translation: CASSSTGANYGYTF.

This chain uses TRBV15 with TRBJ2-3, with 7 bases fitting TRBD1. V dropped 6 bases and J dropped 4; count of bases not matched to a gene: 10. CDR1 and CDR2 from the germline V gene are LNHNV and YYDKDF (reference sequence). The CDR3 totals 15 residues. The CDR3 region is CATRLYRGLADTQYF. CDR3 sequence (DNA): TGTGCCACCAGACTCTACAGGGGCCTCGCAGATACGCAGTATTTT.

CDR3 coding DNA: TGTGCCAGCAGCCCACGGGACTACGGAAGGTTGAGCCAGTACTTC. It specifies CASSPRDYGRLSQYF. The chain joins TRBV7-9 to TRBJ2-5; 7 bases agree with TRBD2. The CDR3 length is 15 residues. Per germline, CDR1 SEHNR and CDR2 FQNEAQ (reference sequence). With V trimmed by 5 bases and J by 10 bases, 16 bases remained unmatched.

This chain uses TRBV19 with TRBJ1-6; tentative D call: TRBD1 (6 bases). Germline V CDR1 and CDR2: LNHDA, SQIVND (reference sequence). The CDR3 loop spans 15 amino acids. V dropped 9 bases and J dropped 2 bases, with 14 bases sitting between them. The CDR3 spells CASATGQTYNSPLHF. Written as DNA, the CDR3 is TGTGCCAGCGCGACGGGACAAACCTATAATTCACCCCTCCACTTT.

The V and J genes are TRBV13 and TRBJ2-2; 7 bases are shared with TRBD1. Losses at the gene ends were 4 bases for V and 4 bases for J; bases not matched to a gene: 9. This CDR3 region has 16 residues. CDR1 PRHDT and CDR2 FYEKMQ come from the germline V gene (reference sequence). Written as DNA, the CDR3 is TGTGCCAGCAGCTACCTACAGGGGTGGGGCACCGGGGAGCTGTTTTTT. Translation: CASSYLQGWGTGELFF.